Many counts were recorded for the clone carrying this T cell receptor beta chain. What it recognizes is unknown. PBMCs were collected from a roughly 10 ml volume of fresh peripheral blood. The record originates from a study of T cells in Graves' hyperthyroidism and ophthalmopathy. The study's findings and limits: Progression to ophthalmopathy was predicted a median of roughly 6.8 months early. In blood, most of the thyroid clonotypes expanded above 0.001 were also present.

The V end lost 4 bases, the J end lost 5 bases, and 12 bases lay between the germline ends. There are 15 residues in the CDR3. Amplified TCR beta CDR3 regions derived from RNA transcripts. A first-round RT-PCR of the TCR CDR3 used the HTBI primer set. TCRdb ran MiXCR on the multiplex PCR reads and lists one entry per CDR3 protein. This table has under 350,000 distinct CDR3 sequences, approximately 13% appearing once. The clonotype was recovered from a woman aged 40-49 years with Graves' hyperthyroidism. J is TRBJ1-6 and V is TRBV12-3 or TRBV12-4; D gene uncertain. The sample was blood. CDR3 region: CASSSQVHNNSPLHF. The CDR3 DNA sequence: TGTGCCAGCAGTTCCCAGGTTCACAATAATTCACCCCTCCACTTT.